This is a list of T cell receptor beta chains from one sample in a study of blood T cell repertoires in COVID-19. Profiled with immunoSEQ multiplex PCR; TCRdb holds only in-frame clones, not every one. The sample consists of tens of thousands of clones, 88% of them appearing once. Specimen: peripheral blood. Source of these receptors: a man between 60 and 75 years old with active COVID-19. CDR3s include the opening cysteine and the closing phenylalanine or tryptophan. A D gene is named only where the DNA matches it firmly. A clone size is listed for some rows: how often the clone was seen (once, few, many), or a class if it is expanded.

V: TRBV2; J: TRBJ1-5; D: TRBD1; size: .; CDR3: CASRDRFHQPQHF; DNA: TGTGCCAGCCGGGACAGGTTTCATCAGCCCCAGCATTTT
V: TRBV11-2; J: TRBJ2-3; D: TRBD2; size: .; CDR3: CASSFPSGGTDTQYF; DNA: TGTGCCAGCAGCTTCCCTAGCGGAGGCACAGATACGCAGTATTTT
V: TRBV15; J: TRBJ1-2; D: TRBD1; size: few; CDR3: CATSRTGTANYGYTF; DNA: TGTGCCACCAGCAGGACCGGGACAGCTAACTATGGCTACACCTTC
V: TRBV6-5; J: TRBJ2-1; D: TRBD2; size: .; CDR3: CASSYPSGGRNEQFF; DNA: TGTGCCAGCAGTTACCCTAGCGGGGGGCGAAATGAGCAGTTCTTC
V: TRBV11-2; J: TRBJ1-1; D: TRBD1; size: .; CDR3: CASSFPPGTGKGQAFF; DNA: TGTGCCAGCAGCTTCCCGCCCGGGACAGGGAAGGGTCAAGCTTTCTTT
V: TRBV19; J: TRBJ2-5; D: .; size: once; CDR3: CATARGRQTQYF; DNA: TGTGCCACCGCCCGGGGGAGACAGACCCAGTACTTC
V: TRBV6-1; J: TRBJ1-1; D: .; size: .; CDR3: CASSAAGRQSTTEAFF; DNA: TGTGCCAGCAGTGCTGCGGGGCGTCAGTCCACCACTGAAGCTTTCTTT
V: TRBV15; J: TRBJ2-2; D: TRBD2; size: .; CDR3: CATSRGAGVGELFF; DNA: TGTGCCACCAGCAGAGGAGCGGGAGTCGGGGAGCTGTTTTTT
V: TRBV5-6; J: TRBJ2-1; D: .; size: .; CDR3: CASSGSPSYNEQFF; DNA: TGTGCCAGCAGCGGGAGTCCTTCCTACAATGAGCAGTTCTTC
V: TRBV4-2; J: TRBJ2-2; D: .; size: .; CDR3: CASSQDRRGRGTGELFF; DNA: TGTGCCAGCAGCCAAGATCGCCGCGGGCGGGGCACCGGGGAGCTGTTTTTT
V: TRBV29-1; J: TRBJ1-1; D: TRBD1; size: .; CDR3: CSVGGTGRTLRAEAFF; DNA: TGCAGCGTTGGGGGGACAGGAAGGACGTTGAGGGCTGAAGCTTTCTTT
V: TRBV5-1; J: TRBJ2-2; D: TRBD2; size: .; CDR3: CASSLGASGSIGELFF; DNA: TGCGCCAGCAGCTTGGGGGCCAGCGGGAGCATCGGGGAGCTGTTTTTT
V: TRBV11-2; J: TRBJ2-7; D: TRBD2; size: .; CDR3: CASSPGTSNYEQYF; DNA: TGTGCCAGCAGCCCGGGGACTAGCAACTACGAGCAGTACTTC
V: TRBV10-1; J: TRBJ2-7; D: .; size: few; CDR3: CASSPSRLTYEQYF; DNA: TGCGCCAGCAGCCCGTCCAGATTGACCTACGAGCAGTACTTC
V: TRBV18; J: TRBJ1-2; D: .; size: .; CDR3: CASSPPTDTSNYGYTF; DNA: TGTGCCAGCTCACCACCGACGGATACTAGTAACTATGGCTACACCTTC
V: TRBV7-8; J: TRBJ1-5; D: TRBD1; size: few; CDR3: CASSFGQGLNQPQHF; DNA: TGTGCCAGCAGCTTTGGACAGGGTTTGAATCAGCCCCAGCATTTT
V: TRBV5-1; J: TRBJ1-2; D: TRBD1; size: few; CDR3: CASRRTGANYGYTF; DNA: TGCGCCAGCAGAAGGACAGGGGCTAACTATGGCTACACCTTC
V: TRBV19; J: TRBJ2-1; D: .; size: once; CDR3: CASSIAGRGGLFSYNEQFF; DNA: TGTGCCAGTAGTATAGCAGGCCGAGGAGGCTTATTCTCCTACAATGAGCAGTTCTTC
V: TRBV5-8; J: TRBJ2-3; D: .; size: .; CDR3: CASRMGLSGDTQYF; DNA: TGTGCCAGCAGAATGGGACTCTCCGGAGATACGCAGTATTTT
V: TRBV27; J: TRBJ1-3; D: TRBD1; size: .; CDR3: CAILSAGTDGNTIYF; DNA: TGTGCCATTTTGTCGGCCGGGACAGATGGAAACACCATATATTTT
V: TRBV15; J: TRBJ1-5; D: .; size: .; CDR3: CATSRYREGNQPQHF; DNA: TGTGCCACCAGCAGATACAGGGAGGGGAATCAGCCCCAGCATTTT
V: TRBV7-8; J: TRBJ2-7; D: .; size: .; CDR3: CASTVQGRSSYEQYF; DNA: TGTGCCAGCACCGTCCAGGGGCGGAGCTCCTACGAGCAGTACTTC
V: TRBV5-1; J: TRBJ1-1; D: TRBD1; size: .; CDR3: CASGQGVNTEAFF; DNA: TGCGCCAGCGGACAGGGCGTGAACACTGAAGCTTTCTTT
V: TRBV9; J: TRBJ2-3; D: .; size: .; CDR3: CASSVVSGPTDTQYF; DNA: TGTGCCAGCAGCGTCGTTAGCGGCCCCACAGATACGCAGTATTTT
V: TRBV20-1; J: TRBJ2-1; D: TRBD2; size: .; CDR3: CSASLLGGAASGRTEQFF; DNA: TGCAGTGCTAGTCTCCTCGGCGGTGCGGCTAGCGGGAGGACTGAGCAGTTCTTC
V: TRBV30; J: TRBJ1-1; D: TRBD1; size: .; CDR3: CAWRWDRATEAFF; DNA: TGTGCCTGGAGATGGGACAGAGCCACTGAAGCTTTCTTT
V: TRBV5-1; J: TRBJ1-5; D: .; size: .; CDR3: CASSLTASGYSNQPQHF; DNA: TGCGCCAGCAGCCTGACCGCGTCAGGCTATAGCAATCAGCCCCAGCATTTT
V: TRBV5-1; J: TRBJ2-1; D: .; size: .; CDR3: CASSLDQAGSSYNEQFF; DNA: TGCGCCAGCAGCTTGGATCAGGCGGGCAGCTCCTACAATGAGCAGTTCTTC
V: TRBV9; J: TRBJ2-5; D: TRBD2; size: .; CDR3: CASSGNSGRETQYF; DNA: TGTGCCAGCAGCGGGAATAGCGGGAGGGAGACCCAGTACTTC
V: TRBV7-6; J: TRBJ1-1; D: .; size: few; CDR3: CASSLNSYTEAFF; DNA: TGTGCCAGCAGCTTAAACAGCTACACTGAAGCTTTCTTT
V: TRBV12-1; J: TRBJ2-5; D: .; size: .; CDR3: CASSLGQGTQETQYF; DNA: TGTGCCAGCAGCTTAGGACAGGGAACCCAAGAGACCCAGTACTTC
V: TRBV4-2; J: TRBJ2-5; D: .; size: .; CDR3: CASSQAETQYF; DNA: TGTGCCAGCAGCCAAGCGGAGACCCAGTACTTC
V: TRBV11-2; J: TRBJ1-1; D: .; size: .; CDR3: CASSSGAGGTEAFF; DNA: TGTGCCAGCAGCTCCGGAGCGGGGGGCACTGAAGCTTTCTTT
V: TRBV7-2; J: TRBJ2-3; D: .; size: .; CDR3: CASSLRSDNTDTQYF; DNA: TGTGCCAGCAGCTTACGTAGCGACAACACAGATACGCAGTATTTT
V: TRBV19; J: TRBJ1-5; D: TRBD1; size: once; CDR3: CASMQGASNQPQHF; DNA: TGTGCCAGCATGCAGGGGGCTAGCAATCAGCCCCAGCATTTT
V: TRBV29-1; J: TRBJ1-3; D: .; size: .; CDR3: CSVEGWGGSGNTIYF; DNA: TGCAGCGTTGAAGGGTGGGGGGGTTCTGGAAACACCATATATTTT
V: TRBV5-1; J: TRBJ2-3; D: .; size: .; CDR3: CASSAGSGGYSTDTQYF; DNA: TGCGCCAGCAGCGCCGGATCGGGGGGCTATAGCACAGATACGCAGTATTTT
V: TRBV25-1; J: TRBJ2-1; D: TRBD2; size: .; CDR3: CASLAGAEQFF; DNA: TGTGCCAGCCTAGCGGGAGCAGAGCAGTTCTTC
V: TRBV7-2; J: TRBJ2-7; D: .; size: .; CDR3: CASSYNYEQYF; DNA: TGTGCCAGCAGCTATAACTACGAGCAGTACTTC
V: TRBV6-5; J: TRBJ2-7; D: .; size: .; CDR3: CASGQVTYEQYF; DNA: TGTGCCAGCGGGCAGGTGACCTACGAGCAGTACTTC
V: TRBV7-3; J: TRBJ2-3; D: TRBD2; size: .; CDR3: CASSRGLAGVADTQYF; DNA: TGTGCCAGCAGCCGTGGACTAGCGGGAGTCGCGGATACGCAGTATTTT
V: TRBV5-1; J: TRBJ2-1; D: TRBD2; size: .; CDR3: CASTPLTSGTYNEQFF; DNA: TGCGCCAGCACCCCCCTGACTAGCGGCACCTACAATGAGCAGTTCTTC
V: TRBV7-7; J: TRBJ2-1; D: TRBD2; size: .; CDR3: CASSAKTGGRTNEQFF; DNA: TGTGCCAGCAGCGCAAAGACGGGAGGACGTACCAATGAGCAGTTCTTC
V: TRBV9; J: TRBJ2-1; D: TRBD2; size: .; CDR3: CASSIRTSGPYNEQFF; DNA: TGTGCCAGCAGCATTCGGACTAGCGGGCCCTACAATGAGCAGTTCTTC
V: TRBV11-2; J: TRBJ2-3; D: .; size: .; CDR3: CASRRTGTDTQYF; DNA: TGTGCCAGCAGACGGACAGGCACAGATACGCAGTATTTT
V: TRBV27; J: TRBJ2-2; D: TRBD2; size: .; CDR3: CASSQTSENTGELFF; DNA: TGTGCCAGCAGCCAGACTAGCGAGAACACCGGGGAGCTGTTTTTT
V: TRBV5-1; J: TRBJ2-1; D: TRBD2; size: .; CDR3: CASSPILLAEYNEQFF; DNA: TGCGCCAGCAGCCCAATCTTACTAGCGGAATACAATGAGCAGTTCTTC
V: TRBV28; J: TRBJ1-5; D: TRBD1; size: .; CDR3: CASSSAGTGDQPQHF; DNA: TGTGCCAGCAGTTCTGCCGGGACAGGGGATCAGCCCCAGCATTTT
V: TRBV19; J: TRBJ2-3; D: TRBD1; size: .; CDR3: CATRGGQGALNTDTQYF; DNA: TGTGCCACTAGAGGGGGACAGGGGGCCCTCAACACAGATACGCAGTATTTT